These 2 T cell receptor beta chains came from one sample sequenced in a study of OX40 agonist ivuxolimab in advanced cancers. The repertoire was sequenced with immunoSEQ multiplex PCR; TCRdb's copy has only in-frame clones and lacks some. The table has approximately 59,000 clones, around four fifths seen once. Sequencing was performed on CD4+ or CD8+ T cells sorted from blood, taken in a trial of the OX40 agonist ivuxolimab. Every receptor here comes from an adult with an advanced solid tumor such as melanoma, head and neck, liver or kidney cancer.

V is TRBV27 and J is TRBJ2-5; TRBD1 or TRBD2 may be the D gene (5 bases each). With 7 bases removed from V and 3 bases from J, the gap between germline ends came to 21 bases. Germline CDR1 MNHEY, CDR2 SMNVEV (reference sequence). The CDR3 totals 16 residues. The CDR3 here is CASTSTSSGTKETQYF. The CDR3, as DNA: TGTGCCAGCACCTCGACATCCTCCGGGACCAAAGAGACCCAGTACTTC.

V usage is TRBV6-6 and J usage is TRBJ1-3; D is unclear. V lost 5 bases and J 5 bases, leaving 7 bases between the germline ends. The CDR3 length is 12 residues. The germline V gene encodes CDR1 MNHNY and CDR2 SVGAGI (reference sequence). This CDR3 is CASSPHRNTIYF. The CDR3 DNA follows: TGTGCCAGCAGTCCGCACCGAAACACCATATATTTT.